This is a list of T cell receptor beta chains from one sample in a study of a mutant IDH1 vaccine in newly diagnosed glioma. Assay: immunoSEQ multiplex PCR; the TCRdb copy retains only in-frame clones and omits some. The sample lists fewer than 70,000 clones, roughly four fifths occurring once. The antigens for these receptors are not known. Specimen: PBMCs, collected from a glioma patient whose treatment included an IDH1 peptide vaccine. The receptors here all came from a young man with glioma. Both conserved end residues are part of each CDR3. Expanded clones are given a class, and other clones once, few, many or no size at all.

V gene	J gene	clone size	CDR3 protein
TRBV5-1	TRBJ2-3	-	CASSLEAGRTDTQYF
TRBV7-8	TRBJ1-1	-	CASSLGGVMNTEAFF
TRBV7-9	-	-	CASSFQGKVPYEQYF
TRBV7-8	TRBJ2-1	-	CASSLRGQGNNEQFF
TRBV14	TRBJ1-6	-	CASSQEFGQGNSPLHF
TRBV5-1	TRBJ1-2	-	CASSLQVNYGYTF
TRBV14	TRBJ2-3	-	CASSQDLRTGDTQYF
TRBV7-2	TRBJ2-7	once	CATCIGAVGYEQYF
TRBV6-5	-	-	CASSHKPDSYEQYF
TRBV11-2	TRBJ1-6	once	CASSLSDRTVSFVPLHF
TRBV18	TRBJ1-1	-	CASSPKNPSGGTEAFF
TRBV19	TRBJ1-4	-	CASSIERGGAEKLFF
TRBV2	TRBJ1-2	few	CASRGRAVYGYTF
TRBV18	TRBJ1-5	-	CASSPTGSRNQPQHF
TRBV9	TRBJ1-3	-	CASSVGGSPGNTIYF
TRBV18	TRBJ1-2	-	CASSPYWTGEGYTF
TRBV19	TRBJ2-1	few	CASRQGNNEQFF
TRBV5-8	TRBJ1-2	-	CASSFGGGPRNGYTF
TRBV30	TRBJ2-7	-	CAWSVHQGDEQYF
TRBV27	TRBJ1-6	-	CASLPRGYNSPLHF
TRBV5-1	TRBJ1-2	-	CASSKLGGPGANYGYTF
TRBV7-7	TRBJ2-2	-	CASSLLGGTGELFF
TRBV28	TRBJ1-5	-	CASSWEGGRIGQPQHF
TRBV2	TRBJ1-2	-	CASSDVSGTGGASDGYTF